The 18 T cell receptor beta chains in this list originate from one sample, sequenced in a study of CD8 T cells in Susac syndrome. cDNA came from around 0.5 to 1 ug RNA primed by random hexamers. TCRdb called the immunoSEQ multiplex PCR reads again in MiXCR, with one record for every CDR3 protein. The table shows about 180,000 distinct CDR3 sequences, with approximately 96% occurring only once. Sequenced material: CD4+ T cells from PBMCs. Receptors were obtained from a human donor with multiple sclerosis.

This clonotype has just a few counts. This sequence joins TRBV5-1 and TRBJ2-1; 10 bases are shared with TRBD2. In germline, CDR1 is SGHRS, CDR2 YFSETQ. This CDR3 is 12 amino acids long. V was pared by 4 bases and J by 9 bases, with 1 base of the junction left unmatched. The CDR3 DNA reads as TGCGCCAGCAGCAGACTAGCGGGTGAGCAGTTCTTC. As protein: CASSRLAGEQFF.

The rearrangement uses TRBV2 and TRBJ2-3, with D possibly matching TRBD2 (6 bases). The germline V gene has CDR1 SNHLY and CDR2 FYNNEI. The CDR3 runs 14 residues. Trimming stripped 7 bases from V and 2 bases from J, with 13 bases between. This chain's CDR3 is CASTERAHTDTQYF. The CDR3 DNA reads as TGTGCCAGCACCGAGCGGGCACACACAGATACGCAGTATTTT. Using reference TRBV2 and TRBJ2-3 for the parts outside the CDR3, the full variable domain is EPEVTQTPSHQVTQMGQEVILRCVPISNHLYFYWYRQILGQKVEFLVSFYNNEISEKSEIFDDQFSVERPDGSNFTLKIRSTKLEDSAMYFCASTERAHTDTQYFGPGTRLTVL.

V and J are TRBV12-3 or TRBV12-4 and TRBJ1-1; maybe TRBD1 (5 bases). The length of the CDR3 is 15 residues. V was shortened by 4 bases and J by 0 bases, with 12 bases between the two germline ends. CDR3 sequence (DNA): TGTGCCAGCAGTTCGTTCCAGGGCGTGAACACTGAAGCTTTCTTT. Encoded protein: CASSSFQGVNTEAFF.

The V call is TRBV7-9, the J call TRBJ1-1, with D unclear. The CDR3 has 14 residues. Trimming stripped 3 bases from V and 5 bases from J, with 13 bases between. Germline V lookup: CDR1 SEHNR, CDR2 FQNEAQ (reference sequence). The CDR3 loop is CASSFTAPRTEAFF. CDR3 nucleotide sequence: TGTGCCAGCAGCTTTACAGCCCCGAGGACTGAAGCTTTCTTT.

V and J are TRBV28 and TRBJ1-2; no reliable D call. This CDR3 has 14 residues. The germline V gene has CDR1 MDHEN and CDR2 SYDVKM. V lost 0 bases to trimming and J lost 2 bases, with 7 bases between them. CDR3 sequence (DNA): TGTGCCAGCAGTTTATGGACGGGGAACTATGGCTACACCTTC. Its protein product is CASSLWTGNYGYTF.

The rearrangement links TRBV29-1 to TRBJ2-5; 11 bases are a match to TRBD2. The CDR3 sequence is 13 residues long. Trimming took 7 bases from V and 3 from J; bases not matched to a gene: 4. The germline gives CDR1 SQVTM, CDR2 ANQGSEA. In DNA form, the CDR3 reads TGCAGCGGGCTAGCGGGGGGTAAAGAGACCCAGTACTTC. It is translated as CSGLAGGKETQYF. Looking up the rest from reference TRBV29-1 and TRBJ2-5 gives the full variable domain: SAVISQKPSRDICQRGTSLTIQCQVDSQVTMMFWYRQQPGQSLTLIATANQGSEATYESGFVIDKFPISRPNLTFSTLTVSNMSPEDSSIYLCSGLAGGKETQYFGPGTRLLVL.

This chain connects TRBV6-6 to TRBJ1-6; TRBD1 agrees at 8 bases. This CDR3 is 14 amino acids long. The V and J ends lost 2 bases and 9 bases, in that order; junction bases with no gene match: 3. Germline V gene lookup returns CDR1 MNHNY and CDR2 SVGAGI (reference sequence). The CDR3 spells CASSYQGAVSPLHF. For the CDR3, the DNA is TGTGCCAGCAGTTACCAGGGGGCGGTTTCACCCCTCCACTTT.

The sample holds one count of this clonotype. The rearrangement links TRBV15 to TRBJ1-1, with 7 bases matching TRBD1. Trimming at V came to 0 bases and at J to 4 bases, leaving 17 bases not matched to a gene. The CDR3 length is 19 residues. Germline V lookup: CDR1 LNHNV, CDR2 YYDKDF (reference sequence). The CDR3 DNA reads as TGTGCCACCAGCAGAGATGCCCGGACACCCTTATCAGGGGGCACTGAAGCTTTCTTT. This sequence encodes CATSRDARTPLSGGTEAFF.

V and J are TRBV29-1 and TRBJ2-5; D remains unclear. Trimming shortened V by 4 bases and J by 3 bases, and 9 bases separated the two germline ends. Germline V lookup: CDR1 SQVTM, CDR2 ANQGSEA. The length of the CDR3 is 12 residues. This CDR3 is CSVAGYEETQYF. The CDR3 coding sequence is TGCAGCGTTGCCGGGTATGAAGAGACCCAGTACTTC.

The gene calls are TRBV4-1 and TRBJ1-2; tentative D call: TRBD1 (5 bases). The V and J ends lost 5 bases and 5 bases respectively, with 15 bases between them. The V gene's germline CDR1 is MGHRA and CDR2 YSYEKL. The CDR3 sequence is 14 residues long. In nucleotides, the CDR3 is TGCGCCAGCAGCTTCCAGACAGACGGATATGGCTACACCTTC. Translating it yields CASSFQTDGYGYTF.

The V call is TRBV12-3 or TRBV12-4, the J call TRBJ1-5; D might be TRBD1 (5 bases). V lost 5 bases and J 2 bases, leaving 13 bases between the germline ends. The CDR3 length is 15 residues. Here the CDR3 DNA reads TGTGCCAGCAGTCCGGGGGGAGGGGGCAATCAGCCCCAGCATTTT. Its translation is CASSPGGGGNQPQHF.

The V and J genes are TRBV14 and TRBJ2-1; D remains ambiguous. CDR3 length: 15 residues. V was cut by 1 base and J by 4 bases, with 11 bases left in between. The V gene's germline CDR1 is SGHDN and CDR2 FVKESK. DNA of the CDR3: TGTGCCAGCAGCCAAGCGGCAGACGGTTACAATGAGCAGTTCTTC. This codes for CASSQAADGYNEQFF.

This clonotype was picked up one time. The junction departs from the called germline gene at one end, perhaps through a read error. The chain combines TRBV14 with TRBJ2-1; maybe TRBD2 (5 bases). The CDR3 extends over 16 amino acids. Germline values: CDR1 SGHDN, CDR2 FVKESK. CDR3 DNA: TGTGCCAGCAGCCTCCGGGGAACCCCATCCTACATTGAGCAGTTCTTC. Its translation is CASSLRGTPSYIEQFF.

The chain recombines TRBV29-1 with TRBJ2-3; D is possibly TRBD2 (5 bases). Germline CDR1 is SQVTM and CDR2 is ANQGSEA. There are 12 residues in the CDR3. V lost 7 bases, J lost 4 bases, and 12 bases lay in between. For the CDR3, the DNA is TGCAGCGCCGCGGGCGGTCCAGATACGCAGTATTTT. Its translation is CSAAGGPDTQYF.

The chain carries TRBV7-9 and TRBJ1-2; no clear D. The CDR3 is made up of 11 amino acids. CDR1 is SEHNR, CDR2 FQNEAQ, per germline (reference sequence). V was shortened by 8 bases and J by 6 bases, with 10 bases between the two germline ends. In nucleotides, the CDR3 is TGTGCCAGCGCTGTTGGGAATGGCTACACCTTC. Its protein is CASAVGNGYTF.

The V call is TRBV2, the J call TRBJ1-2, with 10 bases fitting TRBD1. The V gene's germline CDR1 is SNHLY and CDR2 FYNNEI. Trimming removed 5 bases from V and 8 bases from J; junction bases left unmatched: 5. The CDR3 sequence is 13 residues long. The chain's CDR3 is CASSRQGAEGYTF. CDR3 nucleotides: TGTGCCAGCAGTCGACAGGGGGCGGAGGGCTACACCTTC. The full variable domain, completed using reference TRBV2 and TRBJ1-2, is EPEVTQTPSHQVTQMGQEVILRCVPISNHLYFYWYRQILGQKVEFLVSFYNNEISEKSEIFDDQFSVERPDGSNFTLKIRSTKLEDSAMYFCASSRQGAEGYTFGSGTRLTVV.

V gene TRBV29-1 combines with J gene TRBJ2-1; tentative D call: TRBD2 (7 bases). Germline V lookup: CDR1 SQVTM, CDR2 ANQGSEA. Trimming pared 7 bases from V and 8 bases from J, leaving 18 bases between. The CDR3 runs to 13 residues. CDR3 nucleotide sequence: TGCAGCGCCGAGGGGAGGGGGGGCCATGAGCAGTTCTTC. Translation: CSAEGRGGHEQFF.

DNA of the CDR3: TGTGCCAGCAGTTACTCACGGGGTGGGAGGCAGACAAACTATGGCTACACCTTC. Its translation is CASSYSRGGRQTNYGYTF. The chain couples TRBV6-5 to TRBJ1-2; D gene uncertain. Trimming removed 0 bases at V and 2 bases at J, with 19 bases between. The CDR3 totals 18 residues. Germline V gene data show CDR1 as MNHEY and CDR2 as SVGAGI.